The subject of this entry is one TCR beta chain. No antigen is known for it. After constant-region reverse-primer amplification, full-length variable regions underwent semi-nested PCR with Nested Universal Primer A. TCRdb independently ran MiXCR on the 5' RACE reads; one entry per CDR3 protein. The repertoire holds around 37,000 distinct CDR3 sequences, with about 29% as singletons. Whole-study findings and limits: In terms of TCR gene usage, tumor memory CD4+ T cells clustered together with blood and lymph node memory CD4+ cells, as well as with lymph node naive CD4+ cells. The larger-cohort validation was restricted to a single TCR beta V-J rearrangement rather than whole repertoires.

Trimming took 1 base from V and 11 from J, leaving 11 bases between them. This CDR3 spans 12 amino acids. Sequencing was performed on memory CD4+ T cells sorted from a lymph node. Subset of the sample: memory CD4+ T cells, CD4+CD45RO+CD25-. The chain links TRBV12-3 or TRBV12-4 to TRBJ1-1; D ambiguous. The sequence derives from a female donor with breast cancer. The CDR3 DNA follows: TGTGCCAGCAGTTTAGGAGACGGTGGGGCTTTCTTT. This encodes CASSLGDGGAFF.